Shown below are 5 T cell receptor beta chains from a single sample sequenced in a study of CD8 T cells in ankylosing spondylitis. TCRdb reprocessed the 5' RACE reads with MiXCR, giving one entry per CDR3 protein. The profile shows roughly 240,000 distinct CDR3 sequences, around 32% of them singletons. Input material: blood, either unsorted or a sorted T cell fraction (not recorded which). Every receptor here comes from a male donor with ankylosing spondylitis or in good health (not recorded which).

The chain recombines TRBV27 with TRBJ2-5; D ambiguous. V was trimmed by 5 bases and J by 5 bases, leaving 9 bases between them. This CDR3 spans 12 amino acids. Germline values: CDR1 MNHEY, CDR2 SMNVEV (reference sequence). CDR3 region: CASSRVGETQYF. CDR3 DNA: TGTGCCAGCAGTCGGGTTGGGGAGACCCAGTACTTC.

This chain connects TRBV20-1 to TRBJ2-7, with a weak D call TRBD1 (6 bases). Germline assignment: CDR1 DFQATT and CDR2 SNEGSKA (reference sequence). Trimming took off 6 bases at V and 3 bases at J, with 15 bases between the two ends. The CDR3 has 13 residues. CDR3 region: CSAPEGGGYEQYF. The DNA of the CDR3 is TGCAGTGCCCCCGAAGGGGGTGGCTACGAGCAGTACTTC.

CDR3 DNA: TGTGCCAGCAGCCCCCGGGACAAATCACCCCAGGACGAGCAGTACTTC. Amino acid sequence: CASSPRDKSPQDEQYF. The chain joins TRBV7-9 to TRBJ2-7; possibly TRBD1 for D (6 bases). Germline V gives CDR1 SEHNR, CDR2 FQNEAQ (reference sequence). Trimming left V 5 bases short and J 5 bases short, with 22 bases between. The CDR3 extends over 16 amino acids.

The V call is TRBV6-5, the J call TRBJ2-5, with D hard to call. Germline V gene data show CDR1 as MNHEY and CDR2 as SVGAGI. The CDR3 consists of 16 residues. V gave up 2 bases and J gave up 3 bases, with 16 bases separating them. Written as DNA, the CDR3 is TGTGCCAGCAGTTACATTCGGGCTAGTTTGGAAGAGACCCAGTACTTC. Translation gives CASSYIRASLEETQYF.

This clonotype turned up a few times. The V gene is TRBV7-9, the J gene TRBJ2-3; D not certain. Per germline, CDR1 SEHNR and CDR2 FQNEAQ (reference sequence). Trimming removed 3 bases at V and 0 bases at J, with 10 bases between. The CDR3 totals 15 residues. This CDR3 reads CASSFFETSTDTQYF. The CDR3 nucleotides read TGTGCCAGCAGCTTTTTCGAAACTAGCACAGATACGCAGTATTTT.